This T cell receptor (beta chain) was captured in a study of T cell repertoires in cytomegalovirus infection. Study information: Signatures in public TCR beta sequences pointed to both CMV infection and matching HLA type.

TCRdb redid the calling of the reads with MiXCR, one entry per CDR3 protein. This sample carries about 180,000 distinct CDR3 sequences, approximately 18% of them seen once, and the ten largest clones take almost 25%. General study points: CMV-specific TCR beta clonotypes restricted by HLA-C were the ones dominating the ex vivo response.

Germline CDR1 reads SGHVS; CDR2 reads FNYEAQ. Trimming stripped 4 bases from V and 7 bases from J, with 10 bases between. The CDR3 is made up of 12 amino acids. Concerning this clonotype: Its target is unknown.

Sequenced: CD8+ T cells from PBMCs. The chain combines TRBV7-6 with TRBJ1-1; D is undetermined. The source of this sequence is a human donor in good health (CMV status not recorded). Some clones in this sample may be carry-over from other donors' samples. CDR3 bases: TGTGCCAGCAGCTCCTATGACCGTGAAGCTTTCTTT. Translated, it gives CASSSYDREAFF.